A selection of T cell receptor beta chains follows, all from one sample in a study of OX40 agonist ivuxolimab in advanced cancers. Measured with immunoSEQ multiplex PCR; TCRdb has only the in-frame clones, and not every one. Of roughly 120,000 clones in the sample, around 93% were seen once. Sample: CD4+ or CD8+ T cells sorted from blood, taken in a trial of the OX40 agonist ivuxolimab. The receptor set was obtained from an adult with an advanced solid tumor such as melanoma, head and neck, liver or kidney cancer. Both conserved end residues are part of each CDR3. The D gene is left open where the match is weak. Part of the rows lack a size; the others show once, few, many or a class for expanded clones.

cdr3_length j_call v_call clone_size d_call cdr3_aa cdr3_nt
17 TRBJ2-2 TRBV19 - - CASSSRSTGANTGELFF TGTGCCAGTAGTAGCCGGTCGACAGGCGCGAACACCGGGGAGCTGTTTTTT
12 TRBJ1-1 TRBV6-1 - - CASSEIGTEAFF TGTGCCAGCAGTGAAATAGGCACTGAAGCTTTCTTT
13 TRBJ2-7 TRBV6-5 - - CASRSGQTYEQYF TGTGCCAGCAGAAGCGGCCAGACCTACGAGCAGTACTTC
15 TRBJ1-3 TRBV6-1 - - CASSEMRFSGNTIYF TGTGCCAGCAGTGAAATGAGGTTCTCTGGAAACACCATATATTTT
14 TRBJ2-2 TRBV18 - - CASSPPGATGELFF TGTGCCAGCTCACCTCCCGGGGCCACCGGGGAGCTGTTTTTT
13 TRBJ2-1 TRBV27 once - CASSRPGINEQFF TGTGCCAGCAGTCGCCCAGGGATTAATGAGCAGTTCTTC
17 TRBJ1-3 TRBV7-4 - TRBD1 CASSLRGDRLHGNTIYF TGTGCCAGCAGCTTACGCGGGGACAGACTTCACGGAAACACCATATATTTT
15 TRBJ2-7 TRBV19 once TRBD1 CASSGRTGATYEQYF TGTGCCAGTAGTGGTCGGACAGGGGCGACCTACGAGCAGTACTTC
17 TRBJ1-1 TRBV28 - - CASSLQVSLRSVAEAFF TGTGCCAGCAGTTTACAGGTTTCGTTGAGGTCGGTAGCTGAAGCTTTCTTT
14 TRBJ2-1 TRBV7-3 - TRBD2 CASSFSGRASEQFF TGTGCCAGCAGCTTTAGCGGGAGGGCCAGTGAGCAGTTCTTC
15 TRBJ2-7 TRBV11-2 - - CASSPMGSSSYEQYF TGTGCCAGCAGCCCGATGGGTTCCAGCTCCTACGAGCAGTACTTC
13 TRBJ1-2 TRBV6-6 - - CASTKAGEYGYTF TGTGCCAGCACCAAGGCAGGGGAATATGGCTACACCTTC
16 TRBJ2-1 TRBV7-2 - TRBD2 CASSSDIAGVGDEQFF TGTGCCAGCAGCTCGGACATAGCGGGAGTAGGAGATGAGCAGTTCTTC
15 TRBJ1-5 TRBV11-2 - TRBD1 CASSLGTGMVQPQHF TGTGCCAGCAGCCTCGGGACAGGGATGGTTCAGCCCCAGCATTTT
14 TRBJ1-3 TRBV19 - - CASSIRQSGNTIYF TGTGCCAGTAGTATACGGCAATCTGGAAACACCATATATTTT
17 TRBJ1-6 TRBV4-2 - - CASSDSTRSSYNSPLHF TGTGCCAGCAGCGACTCAACCCGGAGCTCCTATAATTCACCCCTCCACTTT
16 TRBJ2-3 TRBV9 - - CASSDGQRASTDTQYF TGTGCCAGCAGCGACGGACAGCGGGCGAGCACAGATACGCAGTATTTT
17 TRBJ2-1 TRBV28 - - CASSFFSWSSSYNEQFF TGTGCCAGCAGTTTTTTCTCTTGGTCGAGCTCCTACAATGAGCAGTTCTTC
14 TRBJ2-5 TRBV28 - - CASSQGQIQETQYF TGTGCCAGCAGCCAGGGCCAGATTCAAGAGACCCAGTACTTC
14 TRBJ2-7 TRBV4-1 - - CASSQDTAAREQYF TGCGCCAGCAGCCAAGATACCGCGGCCCGGGAGCAGTACTTC
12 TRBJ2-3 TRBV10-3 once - CAISRNGDTQYF TGTGCCATCAGTAGGAACGGAGATACGCAGTATTTT
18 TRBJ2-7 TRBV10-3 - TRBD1 CAISESLNPGQGGYEQYF TGTGCCATCAGTGAGTCGTTAAACCCCGGACAGGGCGGCTACGAGCAGTACTTC
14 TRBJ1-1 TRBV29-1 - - CSVVVGAGNTEAFF TGCAGCGTTGTTGTAGGGGCCGGGAACACTGAAGCTTTCTTT
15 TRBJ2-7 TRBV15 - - CATSRDAAGLDEQYF TGTGCCACCAGCAGAGATGCGGCAGGGCTCGACGAGCAGTACTTC
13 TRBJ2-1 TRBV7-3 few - CASSPDGNNEQFF TGTGCCAGCAGCCCTGACGGTAACAATGAGCAGTTCTTC
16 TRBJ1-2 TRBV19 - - CASSMVRGTTNYGYTF TGTGCCAGTAGCATGGTAAGGGGCACCACGAACTATGGCTACACCTTC
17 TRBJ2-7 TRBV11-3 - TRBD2 CASSLGGSGRCSYEQYF TGTGCCAGCAGCTTAGGTGGAAGCGGGAGGTGTTCCTACGAGCAGTACTTC
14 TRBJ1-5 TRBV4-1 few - CASSQDQGNQPQHF TGCGCCAGCAGCCAAGATCAGGGAAATCAGCCCCAGCATTTT
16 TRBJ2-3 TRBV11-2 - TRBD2 CASSLGTSASTDTQYF TGTGCCAGCAGCTTAGGGACTAGCGCTAGCACAGATACGCAGTATTTT
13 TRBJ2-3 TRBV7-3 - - CVSSSTSGNTQYF TGTGTCAGCAGCTCTACCTCAGGGAATACGCAGTATTTT
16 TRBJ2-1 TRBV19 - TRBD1 CASETSLGQGLNEQFF TGTGCCAGTGAGACTTCCCTGGGACAGGGTCTCAATGAGCAGTTCTTC
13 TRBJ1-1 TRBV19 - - CASSTGLGFEAFF TGTGCCAGTAGTACGGGCCTGGGCTTTGAAGCTTTCTTT
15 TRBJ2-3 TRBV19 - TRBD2 CASTPLAGATDTQYF TGTGCCAGTACCCCACTAGCGGGAGCGACAGATACGCAGTATTTT
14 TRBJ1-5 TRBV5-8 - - CASSLRAGAQPQHF TGTGCCAGCAGTCTGCGGGCAGGAGCGCAGCCCCAGCATTTT
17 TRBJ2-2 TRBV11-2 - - CASSLNPRQALAGELFF TGTGCCAGCAGCTTGAATCCTCGGCAGGCATTGGCCGGGGAGCTGTTTTTT
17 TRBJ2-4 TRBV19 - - CASSFYYSEGSKNIQYF TGTGCCAGTAGTTTTTATTATTCGGAGGGATCCAAAAACATTCAGTACTTC
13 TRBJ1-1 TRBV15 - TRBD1 CATSQDRGTEAFF TGTGCCACCAGCCAGGACAGGGGCACTGAAGCTTTCTTT
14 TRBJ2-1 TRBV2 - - CASSNRGGYNEQFF TGTGCCAGCAGCAACAGGGGGGGTTACAATGAGCAGTTCTTC
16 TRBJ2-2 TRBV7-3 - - CASSLIPGSNTGELFF TGTGCCAGCAGCTTAATTCCCGGGTCGAACACCGGGGAGCTGTTTTTT
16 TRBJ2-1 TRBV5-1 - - CASSLFGQGLYNEQFF TGCGCCAGCAGCTTGTTCGGGCAGGGGCTCTACAATGAGCAGTTCTTC